This passage covers 18 T cell receptor beta chains from one sample sequenced in a study of technical replicates of blood from a handful of donors. The protocol was immunoSEQ multiplex PCR, while the TCRdb copy is restricted to in-frame clones and leaves out a portion. The sample consists of 83,000 or so clones, approximately 94% of them appearing once. Sample: T cells isolated from PBMCs. These receptors all stem from a human donor in good health.

This CDR3 reads CASSNPHNATKSGNVLTF. The CDR3 DNA reads as TGTGCCAGCAGCAATCCGCATAATGCCACAAAGTCGGGCAACGTCCTGACTTTC. This rearrangement joins TRBV7-7 to TRBJ2-6; D gene unclear. Germline V gives CDR1 SSHAT, CDR2 FNYEAQ (reference sequence). V was shortened by 5 bases and J by 9 bases, with 26 bases between the two germline ends. This CDR3 comprises 18 residues.

The chain links TRBV27 to TRBJ2-1; 11 positions match TRBD2. The germline V gene encodes CDR1 MNHEY and CDR2 SMNVEV (reference sequence). This CDR3 region has 14 residues. Trimming removed 8 bases from V and 6 bases from J; junction bases left unmatched: 6. The CDR3 DNA follows: TGTGCCAGCCAAGTAGCGGGAGGGGTCAATGAGCAGTTCTTC. Amino acids: CASQVAGGVNEQFF.

This clone has just one count. The CDR3 protein is CASRVGGQVSSYEQYF. The CDR3 DNA sequence: TGTGCCAGCAGGGTTGGGGGACAGGTTTCCTCCTACGAGCAGTACTTC. The rearrangement links TRBV28 to TRBJ2-7; TRBD1 matches 8 bases. The ends lost 6 bases at V and 0 bases at J; junction bases unmatched: 10. This CDR3 has 16 amino acids. Germline V gene lookup returns CDR1 MDHEN and CDR2 SYDVKM.

This rearrangement joins TRBV5-1 to TRBJ1-1; the D is unclear. Deletions cut 4 bases from V and 5 bases from J, with 15 bases between. The CDR3 runs 14 residues. CDR1 and CDR2 (germline): SGHRS, YFSETQ. The CDR3 DNA is TGCGCCAGCAGCCCCGCAATTGGGCAGACTGAAGCTTTCTTT. It encodes CASSPAIGQTEAFF.

The chain has TRBV9 and TRBJ2-1, with 9 bases lining up with TRBD1. V lost 0 bases to trimming and J lost 5 bases; unmatched junction nucleotides: 6. Germline loops: CDR1 SGDLS, CDR2 YYNGEE. The CDR3 length is 16 residues. The DNA of the CDR3 is TGTGCCAGCAGCGTAGATTTCCGACAGGGGGACAATGAGCAGTTCTTC. The encoded protein is CASSVDFRQGDNEQFF.

This clone was recorded once. The chain employs TRBV10-3 and TRBJ2-1, with 8 bases lining up with TRBD1. CDR3 length: 15 residues. Germline values: CDR1 ENHRY, CDR2 SYGVKD. The V gene end was trimmed by 11 bases and the J gene end by 5 bases; junction bases not matched to a gene: 14. CDR3 DNA: TGTGCCGCGCGGAGTGACAGGGGAGGAAACAATGAGCAGTTCTTC. This sequence encodes CAARSDRGGNNEQFF.

V and J are TRBV9 and TRBJ2-1, with 8 nucleotides matching TRBD2. Germline CDR1 and CDR2: SGDLS and YYNGEE. With V trimmed by 4 bases and J by 0 bases, 15 bases remained unmatched. CDR3 length: 19 residues. The CDR3 nucleotides read TGTGCCAGCAGCCCACAGGCCGGGGTAGCGGGGCGCTCCTACAATGAGCAGTTCTTC. Protein sequence: CASSPQAGVAGRSYNEQFF.

The chain is built from TRBV2 and TRBJ1-1; tentatively, D is TRBD1 (5 bases). The V end lost 4 bases, the J end lost 0 bases, and 15 bases lay between the germline ends. The CDR3 extends over 16 amino acids. The germline gives CDR1 SNHLY, CDR2 FYNNEI. This CDR3 reads CASSVVGLRMNTEAFF. CDR3 sequence (DNA): TGTGCCAGCAGTGTTGTGGGGCTGCGCATGAACACTGAAGCTTTCTTT.

This clone was counted between two and nine times. This rearrangement joins TRBV5-1 to TRBJ2-1; 8 positions agree with TRBD1. The CDR3 length is 16 residues. From germline, CDR1 is SGHRS and CDR2 YFSETQ. V lost 2 bases, J lost 4 bases, and 8 bases stayed unmatched. The DNA of the CDR3 is TGCGCCAGCAGCTTCGATCAGGGGGCGAAGTACAATGAGCAGTTCTTC. Translation: CASSFDQGAKYNEQFF. The entire variable domain, with the rest obtained from reference TRBV5-1 and TRBJ2-1, is as follows: KAGVTQTPRYLIKTRGQQVTLSCSPISGHRSVSWYQQTPGQGLQFLFEYFSETQRNKGNFPGRFSGRQFSNSRSEMNVSTLELGDSALYLCASSFDQGAKYNEQFFGPGTRLTVL.

The chain joins TRBV4-1 to TRBJ2-5; a weak D match, TRBD2 (6 bases). CDR3 size: 16 residues. The V end was cut by 1 base, the J end by 5 bases, with 17 bases between. CDR1 and CDR2 from the germline V gene are MGHRA and YSYEKL. CDR3 sequence reads: CASSQGREFTGETQYF. The CDR3 DNA sequence: TGCGCCAGCAGCCAAGGCCGGGAGTTTACCGGCGAGACCCAGTACTTC.

The chain uses TRBV11-2 and TRBJ2-7; 8 bases align to TRBD2. J gave up 3 bases and V 5 bases, and 6 bases lay outside the gene matches. The germline V gene has CDR1 SGHAT and CDR2 FQNNGV. CDR3 length: 14 residues. The CDR3 DNA is TGTGCCAGCAGCCCTGGCGGGAGGAACTACGAGCAGTACTTC. Its translation is CASSPGGRNYEQYF.

A single count supports this clone. The rearrangement joins TRBV4-1 to TRBJ2-5; 9 bases agree with TRBD2. V shed 0 bases, J shed 5 bases, and the junction held 7 bases outside the gene matches. Per germline, CDR1 MGHRA and CDR2 YSYEKL. The CDR3 spans 16 residues. CDR3 in amino acids: CASSQEGSGSKETQYF. The CDR3, as DNA: TGCGCCAGCAGCCAAGAGGGTAGCGGGAGTAAGGAGACCCAGTACTTC.

V is TRBV5-1 and J is TRBJ2-2; D is unresolved. Trimming removed 6 bases from V and 2 bases from J, with 5 bases in between. This CDR3 is 12 amino acids long. Germline V gene lookup returns CDR1 SGHRS and CDR2 YFSETQ. The CDR3 DNA reads as TGCGCCAGCAAGCAAAACACCGGGGAGCTGTTTTTT. It specifies CASKQNTGELFF. The variable domain in full, completed from reference TRBV5-1 and TRBJ2-2, reads KAGVTQTPRYLIKTRGQQVTLSCSPISGHRSVSWYQQTPGQGLQFLFEYFSETQRNKGNFPGRFSGRQFSNSRSEMNVSTLELGDSALYLCASKQNTGELFFGEGSRLTVL.

The chain carries TRBV12-5 and TRBJ2-7; 11 bases match TRBD2. J lost 2 bases, V lost 2 bases, and 8 bases had no gene match. Germline assignment: CDR1 LGHNT and CDR2 FRNRAP. The CDR3 is 17 amino acids. The CDR3 here is CASGLWAATSGAYEQYF. The CDR3, as DNA: TGTGCTAGTGGTTTGTGGGCCGCGACTAGCGGGGCCTACGAGCAGTACTTC.

The rearrangement joins TRBV6-1 to TRBJ1-1; TRBD1 might be the D (6 bases). CDR1 MNHNS and CDR2 SASEGT come from the germline V gene. The CDR3 covers 13 residues. The V gene lost 3 bases and the J gene lost 4 bases, with 9 bases spanning the gap. The DNA for the CDR3 is TGTGCCAGCAGTGACAGGGGCGTCACTGAAGCTTTCTTT. This translates into CASSDRGVTEAFF.

The V and J genes are TRBV7-2 and TRBJ1-1, with D possibly being TRBD1 (6 bases). Germline V gene lookup returns CDR1 SGHTA and CDR2 FQGNSA. The length of the CDR3 is 13 residues. Trimming left V 5 bases short and J 3 bases short, with 10 bases between. Written as DNA, the CDR3 is TGTGCCAGCAGCCCCGACAGGCACACTGAAGCTTTCTTT. Translating gives CASSPDRHTEAFF.

V gene TRBV5-1 combines with J gene TRBJ1-1, with a weak D call TRBD1 (6 bases). This CDR3 has 16 amino acids. Germline CDR1 and CDR2: SGHRS and YFSETQ. The V end lost 4 bases, the J end lost 1 base, and 17 bases lay between the germline ends. Written as DNA, the CDR3 is TGCGCCAGCAGCCTGGCGTATAAGGGACAGAACACTGAAGCTTTCTTT. Translated: CASSLAYKGQNTEAFF.

This chain links TRBV6-5 with TRBJ2-7; tentative D call: TRBD2 (6 bases). With 6 bases removed from V and 3 bases from J, the gap between germline ends came to 15 bases. This CDR3 contains 14 residues. The germline gives CDR1 MNHEY, CDR2 SVGAGI. The CDR3 DNA reads as TGTGCCAGCAGCCGGCTCGGGGGTTTCTACGAGCAGTACTTC. It encodes CASSRLGGFYEQYF.